This TCR beta chain was recovered during a study of blood T cell repertoires in COVID-19. CDR1 is LGHNA, CDR2 YSLEER, per germline. With 0 bases removed from V and 6 bases from J, the gap between germline ends came to 12 bases. The CDR3 has 14 amino acids. TCRdb's copy holds only in-frame clones and misses some; the assay was immunoSEQ multiplex PCR. The sample contains roughly 15,000 clones, 60% to 85% of which appear only once. The rearrangement links TRBV4-3 to TRBJ2-7; TRBD1 is a possible D gene (5 bases). This sequence was found in a man aged 60 to 75 with acute or convalescent COVID-19. Material for sequencing was peripheral blood. CDR3 sequence: CASSQDLRQGEQYF. The CDR3 bases are TGCGCCAGCAGCCAAGATCTTCGGCAGGGCGAGCAGTACTTC.